This TCR beta chain was recorded in a study of a mutant IDH1 vaccine in newly diagnosed glioma. About the study: Sex among treated patients split 62.5% male, about 40% female; mean age was approximately 40 years.

On this clone: As yet, its antigen is unknown.

This table comes from immunoSEQ multiplex PCR, and its TCRdb copy is limited to in-frame clones, with some not included. Of tens of thousands of clones in the sample, under 90% were seen once. The time point here: week 35, safety follow-up. Doses consisted of 300 ug of mutant IDH1 20-mer peptide each, paired with topical imiquimod. The donor cohort comprised cases of new WHO grade 3 or 4 IDH1-mutant, ATRX-lost astrocytoma. CDR3 length equals 16 residues. Per the germline V gene, CDR1 is LNHDA and CDR2 is SQIVND (reference sequence). V was pared by 5 bases and J by 0 bases, with 16 bases between. The specimen was PBMCs, collected from a glioma patient whose treatment included an IDH1 peptide vaccine. The clonotype comes from a man younger than 45 with glioma. The gene calls are TRBV19 and TRBJ1-1; D remains unclear. CDR3 nucleotides: TGTGCCAGTAGTTCCAGAGGGTCCCCCATGAACACTGAAGCTTTCTTT. Translating it yields CASSSRGSPMNTEAFF.